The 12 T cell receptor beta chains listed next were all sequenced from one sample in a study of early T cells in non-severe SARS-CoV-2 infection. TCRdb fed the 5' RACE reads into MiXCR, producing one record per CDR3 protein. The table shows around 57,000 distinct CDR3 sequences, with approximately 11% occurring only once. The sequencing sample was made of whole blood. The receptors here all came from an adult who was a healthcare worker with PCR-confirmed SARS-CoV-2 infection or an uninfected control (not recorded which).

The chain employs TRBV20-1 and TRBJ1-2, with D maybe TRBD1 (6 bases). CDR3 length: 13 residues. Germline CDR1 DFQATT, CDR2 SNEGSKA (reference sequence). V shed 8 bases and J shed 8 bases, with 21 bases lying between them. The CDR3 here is CSCLQGGIPGYTF. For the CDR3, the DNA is TGCAGTTGCTTACAGGGCGGAATTCCGGGCTACACCTTC.

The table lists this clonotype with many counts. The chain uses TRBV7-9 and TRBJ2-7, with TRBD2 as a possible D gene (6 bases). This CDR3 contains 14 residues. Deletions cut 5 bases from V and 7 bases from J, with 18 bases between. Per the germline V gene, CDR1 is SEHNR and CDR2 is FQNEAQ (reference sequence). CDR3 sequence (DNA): TGTGCCAGCAGCGCCCAACAGGTGGCGGGGGAGCAGTACTTC. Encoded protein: CASSAQQVAGEQYF.

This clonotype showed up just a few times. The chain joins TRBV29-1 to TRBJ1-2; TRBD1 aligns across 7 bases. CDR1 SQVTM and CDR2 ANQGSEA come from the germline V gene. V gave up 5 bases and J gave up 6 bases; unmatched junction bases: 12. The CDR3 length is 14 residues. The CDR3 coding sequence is TGCAGCGTTCAACAGGGGACTTCCTCGAATGGCTACACCTTC. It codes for CSVQQGTSSNGYTF. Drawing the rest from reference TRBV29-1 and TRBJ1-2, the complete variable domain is SAVISQKPSRDICQRGTSLTIQCQVDSQVTMMFWYRQQPGQSLTLIATANQGSEATYESGFVIDKFPISRPNLTFSTLTVSNMSPEDSSIYLCSVQQGTSSNGYTFGSGTRLTVV.

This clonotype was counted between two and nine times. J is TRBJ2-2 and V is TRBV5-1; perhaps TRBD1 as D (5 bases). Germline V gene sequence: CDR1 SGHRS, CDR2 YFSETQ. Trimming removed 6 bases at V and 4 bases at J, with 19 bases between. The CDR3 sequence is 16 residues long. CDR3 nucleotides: TGCGCCAGCACGTCGCAGGGCCCGTGGGGCACCGGGGAGCTGTTTTTT. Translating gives CASTSQGPWGTGELFF.

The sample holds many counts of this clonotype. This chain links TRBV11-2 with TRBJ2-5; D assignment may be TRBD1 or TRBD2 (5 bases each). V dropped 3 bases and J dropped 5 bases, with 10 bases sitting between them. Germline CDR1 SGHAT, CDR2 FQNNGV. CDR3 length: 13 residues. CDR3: CASSLGVRETQYF. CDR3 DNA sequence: TGTGCCAGCAGCTTGGGGGTGAGGGAGACCCAGTACTTC.

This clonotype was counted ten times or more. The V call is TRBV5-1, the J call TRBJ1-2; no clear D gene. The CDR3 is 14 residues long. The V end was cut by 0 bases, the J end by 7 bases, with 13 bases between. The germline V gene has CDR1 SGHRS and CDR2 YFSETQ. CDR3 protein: CASSLEAVWGGYTF. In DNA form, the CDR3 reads TGCGCCAGCAGCTTGGAAGCCGTCTGGGGTGGCTACACCTTC.

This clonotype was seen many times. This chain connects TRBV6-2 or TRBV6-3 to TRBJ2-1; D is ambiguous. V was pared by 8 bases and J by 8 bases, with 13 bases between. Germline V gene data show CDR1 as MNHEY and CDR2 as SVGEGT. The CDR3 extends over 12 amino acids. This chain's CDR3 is CASSTSLYEQFF. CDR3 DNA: TGTGCCAGCTCCACCAGCCTATATGAGCAGTTCTTC.

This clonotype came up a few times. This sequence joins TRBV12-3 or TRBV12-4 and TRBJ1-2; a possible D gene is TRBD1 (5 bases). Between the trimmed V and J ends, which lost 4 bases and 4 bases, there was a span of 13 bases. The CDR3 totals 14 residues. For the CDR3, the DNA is TGTGCCAGCAGTTCCGGCTCCCAGGGCTATGGCTACACCTTC. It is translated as CASSSGSQGYGYTF.

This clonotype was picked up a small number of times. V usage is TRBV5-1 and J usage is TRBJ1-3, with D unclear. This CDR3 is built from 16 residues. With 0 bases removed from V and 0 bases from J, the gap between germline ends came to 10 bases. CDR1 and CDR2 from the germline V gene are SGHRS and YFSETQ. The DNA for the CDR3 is TGCGCCAGCAGCTTGGTTCCGGAGAGCTCTGGAAACACCATATATTTT. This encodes CASSLVPESSGNTIYF.

In DNA form, the CDR3 reads TGCAGTGCTAGATACGGGGGGGCCCCCGGGGAGCTGTTTTTT. Translating gives CSARYGGAPGELFF. The V gene is TRBV20-1, the J gene TRBJ2-2, with 8 bases matching TRBD2. The CDR3 is 14 residues long. Germline CDR1 and CDR2: DFQATT and SNEGSKA (reference sequence). The V segment lost 2 bases and the J segment 6 bases; nucleotides outside the gene matches: 5.

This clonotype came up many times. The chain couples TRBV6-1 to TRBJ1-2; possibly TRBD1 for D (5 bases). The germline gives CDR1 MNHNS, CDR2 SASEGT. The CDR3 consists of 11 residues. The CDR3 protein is CATVTNYGYTF. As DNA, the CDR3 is TGTGCGACAGTTACCAACTATGGCTACACCTTC.

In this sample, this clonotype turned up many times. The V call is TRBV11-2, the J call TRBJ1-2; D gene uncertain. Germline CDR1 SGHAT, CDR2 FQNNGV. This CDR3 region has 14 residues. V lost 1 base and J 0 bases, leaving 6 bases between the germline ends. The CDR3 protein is CASSLGRSNYGYTF. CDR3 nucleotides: TGTGCCAGCAGCTTAGGTCGCTCTAACTATGGCTACACCTTC.